These 14 T cell receptor beta chains originate from one sample sequenced in a study of stem cell transplantation in POMP-related autoinflammatory disease. The method was immunoSEQ multiplex PCR; TCRdb's version includes in-frame clones alone and lacks a portion of them. The sample shows around 9,000 clones, about 90% of them seen only once. This material consisted of CD8+ T cells from PBMCs, taken after stem cell transplantation. These receptors were collected from a human patient with POMP-related autoinflammation and immune dysregulation (PRAID). The graft donor may be the source of some T cells.

This clone was counted between two and nine times. The rearrangement joins TRBV18 to TRBJ1-4; unclear D gene. V was cut by 3 bases and J by 3 bases, with 14 bases left in between. Germline V CDR1 and CDR2: KGHSH, LQKENI. The CDR3 runs to 16 residues. This CDR3 is CASSPYTRESNEKLFF. The CDR3 nucleotides are TGTGCCAGCTCACCCTACACCCGGGAGTCTAATGAAAAACTGTTTTTT.

CDR3: CASSQGQGNPYGYTF. As DNA, the CDR3 is TGTGCCAGCAGCCAAGGACAGGGAAATCCCTATGGCTACACCTTC. The gene calls are TRBV3-1 (or the pseudogene TRBV3-2) and TRBJ1-2; 7 nucleotides line up with TRBD1. The CDR3 runs 15 residues. V lost 1 base to trimming and J lost 4 bases; unmatched junction nucleotides: 6. Germline CDR1 and CDR2: LGHDT and YNNKEL (reference sequence).

CDR3 sequence: CASSMSLGSGTEAFF. In DNA, the CDR3 is TGTGCCAGTAGTATGAGCCTGGGGTCAGGCACTGAAGCTTTCTTT. The rearrangement links TRBV19 to TRBJ1-1; D not resolved. Trimming removed 3 bases from V and 4 bases from J, with 15 bases in between. CDR3 length: 15 residues. CDR1 is LNHDA and CDR2 is SQIVND in the germline V gene (reference sequence).

In its sample, this clone was seen once. The chain couples TRBV28 to TRBJ1-4; possibly TRBD1 for D (5 bases). The germline V and J ends were trimmed by 6 bases and 7 bases, with 9 bases remaining between them. The germline CDR1 and CDR2 sequences are MDHEN and SYDVKM. The CDR3 totals 12 residues. CDR3 sequence reads: CASSPDSEKLFF. The DNA of the CDR3 is TGTGCCAGCAGCCCCGACAGTGAAAAACTGTTTTTT.

The rearrangement links TRBV28 to TRBJ2-7; TRBD1 matches at 8 bases. V was clipped by 6 bases and J by 5 bases; unmatched bases: 6. Germline V CDR1 and CDR2: MDHEN, SYDVKM. The CDR3 extends over 13 amino acids. CDR3 in DNA: TGTGCCAGCAGGTCTCAGGGGGCCGACGAGCAGTACTTC. Its translation is CASRSQGADEQYF.

This clone occurred a few times. V usage is TRBV13 and J usage is TRBJ2-1; 8 nucleotides align to TRBD2. J was trimmed by 2 bases and V by 1 base; bases with no gene match: 4. CDR1 is PRHDT and CDR2 is FYEKMQ in the germline V gene (reference sequence). This CDR3 region has 16 residues. Written as DNA, the CDR3 is TGTGCCAGCAGCTTAGTAGCGGGACTAGCCTACAATGAGCAGTTCTTC. Translated, it gives CASSLVAGLAYNEQFF.

This clone is a singleton in its sample. The chain couples TRBV4-1 to TRBJ1-1; D call uncertain. Germline-derived CDR1 and CDR2 are MGHRA and YSYEKL. Trimming left V 4 bases short and J 2 bases short, with 20 bases between. The CDR3 totals 17 residues. CDR3 DNA: TGCGCCAGCAGCCGCATGCGGCCCGGCCGCCCTAACACTGAAGCTTTCTTT. Its translation: CASSRMRPGRPNTEAFF.

The CDR3 is CASSPGTGSEQFF. The CDR3 DNA sequence: TGTGCCAGTAGTCCCGGGACAGGGAGTGAGCAGTTCTTC. This chain joins TRBV19 and TRBJ2-1; 9 bases fit TRBD1. Germline CDR1 and CDR2: LNHDA and SQIVND (reference sequence). Unmatched junction bases numbered 5, after V lost 5 bases and J lost 9 bases. The CDR3 consists of 13 residues.

The genes are TRBV7-9 and TRBJ1-4, with D perhaps matching TRBD1 (6 bases). Germline values: CDR1 SEHNR, CDR2 FQNEAQ (reference sequence). The CDR3 spans 14 residues. V was trimmed by 1 base and J by 8 bases, leaving 11 bases between them. The CDR3 DNA follows: TGTGCCAGCAGCTTAGACCAGGGGCCCGAAAAACTGTTTTTT. Protein sequence: CASSLDQGPEKLFF.

The chain has TRBV29-1 and TRBJ2-5; the D is unclear. This CDR3 is 15 amino acids long. CDR1 and CDR2 from the germline V gene are SQVTM and ANQGSEA. The CDR3 loop is CTPQSPLEWGETQYF. The CDR3 region has the DNA TGCACCCCCCAGTCCCCGCTGGAGTGGGGAGAGACCCAGTACTTC.

In DNA form, the CDR3 reads TGTGCCAGTAGTATGGGGGCAGTCTACACCTTC. Translated: CASSMGAVYTF. The chain employs TRBV19 and TRBJ1-2; D perhaps matches TRBD1 (6 bases). Germline values: CDR1 LNHDA, CDR2 SQIVND (reference sequence). There are 11 residues in the CDR3. V was pared by 3 bases and J by 10 bases, with 9 bases between. Combining the CDR3 with reference TRBV19 and TRBJ1-2 gives the whole variable domain DGGITQSPKYLFRKEGQNVTLSCEQNLNHDAMYWYRQDPGQGLRLIYYSQIVNDFQKGDIAEGYSVSREKKESFPLTVTSAQKNPTAFYLCASSMGAVYTFGSGTRLTVV.

The rearrangement links TRBV28 to TRBJ2-3, with D perhaps TRBD2 (7 bases). The CDR3 is 15 residues long. V lost 5 bases and J 6 bases, leaving 18 bases between the germline ends. Per the germline V gene, CDR1 is MDHEN and CDR2 is SYDVKM. The CDR3 nucleotides read TGTGCCAGCAGTGCGGGGGCGGTACGGGCGGATACGCAGTATTTT. Its translation: CASSAGAVRADTQYF.

This clone appeared a few times. The rearrangement joins TRBV7-6 to TRBJ2-3, with 7 nucleotides matching TRBD2. The CDR3 is made up of 16 amino acids. Germline lookup yields CDR1 SGHVS and CDR2 FNYEAQ. With V trimmed by 1 base and J by 4 bases, 8 bases remained unmatched. In DNA form, the CDR3 reads TGTGCCAGCAGCTTAGAGGTGGGAGGGCCATCAGATACGCAGTATTTT. Encoded protein: CASSLEVGGPSDTQYF. The complete variable domain, with remaining parts taken from reference TRBV7-6 and TRBJ2-3, reads GAGVSQSPRYKVTKRGQDVALRCDPISGHVSLYWYRQALGQGPEFLTYFNYEAQQDKSGLPNDRFSAERPEGSISTLTIQRTEQRDSAMYRCASSLEVGGPSDTQYFGPGTRLTVL.

The chain uses TRBV19 and TRBJ2-1; D not certain. Germline V gene lookup returns CDR1 LNHDA and CDR2 SQIVND (reference sequence). V was cut by 4 bases and J by 1 base, with 8 bases left in between. This CDR3 spans 14 amino acids. The CDR3 DNA follows: TGTGCCAGTAGTACGGGTCCTTCCTACAATGAGCAGTTCTTC. Translating gives CASSTGPSYNEQFF. The full variable domain, completed using reference TRBV19 and TRBJ2-1, is DGGITQSPKYLFRKEGQNVTLSCEQNLNHDAMYWYRQDPGQGLRLIYYSQIVNDFQKGDIAEGYSVSREKKESFPLTVTSAQKNPTAFYLCASSTGPSYNEQFFGPGTRLTVL.